This is a list of T cell receptor beta chains from one sample in a study of blood T cells in healthy people across ages. TCRdb redid the calling of the 5' RACE reads with MiXCR, one entry per CDR3 protein. The table includes around 970,000 distinct CDR3 sequences, 45% to 60% detected once. The specimen sequenced was blood. These receptors all stem from a woman in her fifties or sixties in good health. The CDR3 runs from the conserved cysteine through the conserved F or W. The D gene is left open where the match is weak. Some rows mark clone size as missing; the rest say once, few, many or name a class of expanded clone.

J gene: TRBJ2-3; D gene: NA; V gene: TRBV29-1; clone size: NA; CDR3 protein: CSLLRRAPADTQYF; CDR3 DNA: TGCAGCCTCCTGCGAAGGGCTCCGGCAGATACGCAGTATTTT
J gene: TRBJ1-2; D gene: TRBD1; V gene: TRBV9; clone size: NA; CDR3 protein: CASSVGALPGTGYYGYTF; CDR3 DNA: TGTGCCAGCAGCGTAGGTGCACTTCCGGGGACAGGGTACTATGGCTACACCTTC
J gene: TRBJ2-6; D gene: TRBD1; V gene: TRBV4-1; clone size: NA; CDR3 protein: CASSPQGVVSGANVLTF; CDR3 DNA: TGCGCCAGCAGCCCACAGGGGGTCGTAAGTGGGGCCAACGTCCTGACTTTC
J gene: TRBJ2-1; D gene: TRBD2; V gene: TRBV15; clone size: NA; CDR3 protein: CATSRRTSVPYNEQFF; CDR3 DNA: TGTGCCACCAGCAGAAGGACTAGCGTTCCCTACAATGAGCAGTTCTTC
J gene: TRBJ2-1; D gene: NA; V gene: TRBV29-1; clone size: many; CDR3 protein: CSVVDAVTFNEQFF; CDR3 DNA: TGCAGCGTTGTGGATGCGGTAACTTTCAATGAGCAGTTCTTC
J gene: TRBJ2-3; D gene: NA; V gene: TRBV7-2; clone size: NA; CDR3 protein: CASSFPGTVGHTQYF; CDR3 DNA: TGTGCCAGCAGCTTCCCCGGGACTGTAGGCCATACGCAGTATTTT
J gene: TRBJ1-5; D gene: NA; V gene: TRBV7-9; clone size: NA; CDR3 protein: CASSLLGDSPQHF; CDR3 DNA: TGTGCCAGCAGCCTTTTAGGGGATTCGCCCCAGCATTTT
J gene: TRBJ2-1; D gene: NA; V gene: TRBV27; clone size: few; CDR3 protein: CASSETAAYNEQFF; CDR3 DNA: TGTGCCAGCAGTGAGACAGCGGCCTACAATGAGCAGTTCTTC
J gene: TRBJ2-1; D gene: TRBD2; V gene: TRBV11-3; clone size: NA; CDR3 protein: CASSLVGSGLAGVSANEQFF; CDR3 DNA: TGTGCCAGCAGCTTAGTAGGGTCGGGACTAGCGGGAGTGTCGGCTAATGAGCAGTTCTTC
J gene: TRBJ2-1; D gene: NA; V gene: TRBV29-1; clone size: few; CDR3 protein: CSAEGLAQLNEQFF; CDR3 DNA: TGCAGCGCCGAGGGACTCGCTCAACTCAATGAGCAGTTCTTC